This T cell receptor (beta chain) emerged from a study of persistence of HIV-infected CD4 T cells. Overall study context: Blood samples, up to 180 mL, came from multiple time points, except a couple of leukapheresis donors sampled once.

Lysates of CMV-infected fibroblasts at 10 ug/mL stimulated these cells. CD4+ T cells upregulating both CD40 ligand and CD69 were sorted as responding cells. CD8-depleted PBMCs were stimulated about 17 hours with anti-CD28/CD49d costimulation, CD40-blocking antibody and enfuvirtide. J lost 10 bases, V lost 5 bases, and 11 bases had no gene match. Per the germline V gene, CDR1 is SQVTM and CDR2 is ANQGSEA. This CDR3 spans 14 amino acids. As regards this clone: The antigen remains undetermined.

This was the immunoSEQ version 4 assay in survey mode. Assay: immunoSEQ multiplex PCR; the TCRdb copy retains only in-frame clones and omits some. Among fewer than 7,000 clones listed, 64% were seen once. The rearrangement uses TRBV29-1 and TRBJ2-1, with 10 bases identical to TRBD2. This material consisted of CD4+ T cells sorted from PBMCs after roughly 18-hour stimulation, taken from a patient who received antiretroviral therapy. The clonotype originates from an adult man with HIV who was CMV-seropositive. Here the CDR3 DNA reads TGCAGCGTTTCCCTCCCAGCGGGGGGGTGGGAGCAGTTCTTC. Translated: CSVSLPAGGWEQFF.